This T cell receptor beta chain was profiled in a study of blood T cell repertoires in COVID-19. About the study: The cDNA or gDNA used as material had been derived from T cells, B-cell-depleted T cells, or PBMCs.

Profiled with immunoSEQ multiplex PCR; TCRdb holds only in-frame clones, not every one. This sample carries 120,000 or so clones, approximately 82% of them seen once, and the ten largest clones take 5.5% to 6%. Trimming removed 0 bases at V and 12 bases at J, with 15 bases between. The CDR3 consists of 13 residues. Germline CDR1 reads SGHDN; CDR2 reads FVKESK. The sequenced material came from peripheral blood. The chain is built from TRBV14 and TRBJ2-7; tentative D call: TRBD1 (5 bases). The clonotype originates from an elderly man with active or convalescent COVID-19. For the CDR3, the DNA is TGTGCCAGCAGCCAAGATAGGGGAAGGGCTAGGTACTTC. Protein sequence: CASSQDRGRARYF.